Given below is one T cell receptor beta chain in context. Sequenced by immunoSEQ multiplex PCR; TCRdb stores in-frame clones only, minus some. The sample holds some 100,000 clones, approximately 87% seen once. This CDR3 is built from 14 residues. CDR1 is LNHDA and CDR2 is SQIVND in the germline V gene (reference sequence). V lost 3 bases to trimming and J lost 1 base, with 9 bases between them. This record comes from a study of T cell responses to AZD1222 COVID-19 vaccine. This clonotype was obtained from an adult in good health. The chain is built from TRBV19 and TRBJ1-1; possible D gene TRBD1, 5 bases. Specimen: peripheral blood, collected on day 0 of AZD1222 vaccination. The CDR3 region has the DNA TGTGCCAGTAGTATTGGGACGGCGAACACTGAAGCTTTCTTT. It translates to CASSIGTANTEAFF.